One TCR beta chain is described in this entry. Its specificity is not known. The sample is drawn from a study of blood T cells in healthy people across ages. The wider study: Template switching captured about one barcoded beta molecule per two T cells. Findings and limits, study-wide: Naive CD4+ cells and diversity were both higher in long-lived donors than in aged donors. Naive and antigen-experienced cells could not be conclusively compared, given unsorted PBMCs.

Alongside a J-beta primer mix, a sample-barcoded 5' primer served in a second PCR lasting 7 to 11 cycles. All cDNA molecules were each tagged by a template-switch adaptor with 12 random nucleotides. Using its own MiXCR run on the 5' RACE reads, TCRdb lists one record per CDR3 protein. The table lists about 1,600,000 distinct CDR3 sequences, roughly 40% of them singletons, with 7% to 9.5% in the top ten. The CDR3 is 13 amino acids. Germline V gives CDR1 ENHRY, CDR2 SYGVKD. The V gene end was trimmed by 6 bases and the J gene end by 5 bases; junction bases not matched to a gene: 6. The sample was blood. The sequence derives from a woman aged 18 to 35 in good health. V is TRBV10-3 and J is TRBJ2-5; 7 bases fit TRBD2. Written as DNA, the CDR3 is TGTGCCATCAGGGGGCAGGGAGGGGAGACCCAGTACTTC. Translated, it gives CAIRGQGGETQYF.